The next 22 T cell receptor beta chains were all read from a single sample in a study of OX40 agonist ivuxolimab in advanced cancers. The method was immunoSEQ multiplex PCR; TCRdb's version includes in-frame clones alone and lacks a portion of them. This sample has about 94,000 clones, with around 90% found just once. This sample comprised CD4+ or CD8+ T cells sorted from blood, obtained in a trial of the OX40 agonist ivuxolimab. These receptors all stem from an adult with an advanced solid tumor such as melanoma, head and neck, liver or kidney cancer.

The chain uses TRBV10-3 and TRBJ2-2; 8 bases line up with TRBD1. Germline lookup yields CDR1 ENHRY and CDR2 SYGVKD. The CDR3 is made up of 13 amino acids. Germline trimming cut 4 bases from V and 7 bases from J; bases unmatched to any gene: 2. The CDR3 protein is CAISGTGGGELFF. CDR3 sequence (DNA): TGTGCCATCAGTGGCACAGGGGGCGGGGAGCTGTTTTTT.

The count of this clone is one. V gene TRBV5-4 combines with J gene TRBJ2-3, with D unresolved. This CDR3 has 16 residues. Trimming left V 0 bases short and J 0 bases short, with 11 bases between. Germline CDR1 SGHNT, CDR2 YYREEE (reference sequence). The CDR3, as DNA: TGTGCCAGCAGCTTGGGTAGGAGTGCTAGCACAGATACGCAGTATTTT. Its protein is CASSLGRSASTDTQYF.

The rearrangement joins TRBV27 to TRBJ2-3, with D perhaps matching TRBD1 (6 bases). Germline CDR1 reads MNHEY; CDR2 reads SMNVEV (reference sequence). V was trimmed by 7 bases and J by 0 bases, leaving 17 bases between them. The CDR3 length is 16 residues. The CDR3 loop reads CASTRLEGVSTDTQYF. The CDR3 DNA is TGTGCCAGCACCCGTCTTGAGGGGGTAAGCACAGATACGCAGTATTTT.

This chain joins TRBV4-2 and TRBJ2-2; D possibly corresponds to TRBD2 (5 bases). Trimming took off 5 bases at V and 0 bases at J, with 10 bases between the two ends. The germline V gene has CDR1 LGHNA and CDR2 YNFKEQ. This CDR3 is 15 amino acids long. CDR3 loop: CASSTDLSNTGELFF. CDR3 nucleotide sequence: TGTGCCAGCAGCACGGACTTATCGAACACCGGGGAGCTGTTTTTT.

The chain uses TRBV2 and TRBJ2-3; 8 nucleotides align to TRBD2. J was trimmed by 3 bases and V by 10 bases; bases with no gene match: 9. This CDR3 has 14 residues. Germline V gene sequence: CDR1 SNHLY, CDR2 FYNNEI. The CDR3 reads CATRTGTRTDTQYF. The CDR3 coding sequence is TGTGCCACCAGAACCGGGACTAGGACAGATACGCAGTATTTT.

The rearrangement joins TRBV5-8 to TRBJ2-2; D is perhaps TRBD1 (6 bases). The CDR3 spans 17 residues. The ends were cut back, 4 bases at V and 2 bases at J, with 18 bases in the middle. Germline V gene sequence: CDR1 SGHTS, CDR2 YDEGEE. For the CDR3, the DNA is TGTGCCAGCAGCCTGGGGGCGGTGGACAAAAACACCGGGGAGCTGTTTTTT. Translation: CASSLGAVDKNTGELFF.

The chain couples TRBV18 to TRBJ2-2, with TRBD2 matching 7 bases. Germline CDR1 is KGHSH and CDR2 is LQKENI. Trimming at V came to 3 bases and at J to 2 bases, leaving 9 bases not matched to a gene. This CDR3 comprises 17 residues. The CDR3 spells CASSPDRGGGNTGELFF. For the CDR3, the DNA is TGTGCCAGCTCACCTGATCGGGGCGGGGGAAACACCGGGGAGCTGTTTTTT.

This clone was recorded only once. The gene calls are TRBV4-1 and TRBJ2-7; D is uncertain. The CDR3 has 13 residues. Germline CDR1 and CDR2: MGHRA and YSYEKL. V lost 1 base, J lost 3 bases, and 7 bases lay in between. CDR3 sequence (DNA): TGCGCCAGCAGCCAAGCTATTAGCTACGAGCAGTACTTC. Residues: CASSQAISYEQYF.

The chain carries TRBV30 and TRBJ2-7; D is tentatively TRBD1 or TRBD2 (5 bases each). The germline V and J ends were trimmed by 0 bases and 4 bases, with 10 bases remaining between them. The germline V gene has CDR1 GTSNPN and CDR2 SVGIG (reference sequence). This CDR3 comprises 13 residues. The CDR3 loop reads CAWSVEGPYEQYF. The DNA for the CDR3 is TGTGCCTGGAGTGTTGAGGGGCCTTACGAGCAGTACTTC.

The chain carries TRBV6-5 and TRBJ1-2, with 8 bases aligning to TRBD1. Unmatched junction bases numbered 8, after V lost 11 bases and J lost 6 bases. Germline V gene sequence: CDR1 MNHEY, CDR2 SVGAGI. This CDR3 region has 12 residues. CDR3: CAAAGQANGYTF. As DNA, the CDR3 is TGTGCCGCCGCGGGACAGGCGAATGGCTACACCTTC.

The chain uses TRBV6-5 and TRBJ2-2; 8 nucleotides match TRBD2. Losses at the gene ends were 7 bases for V and 5 bases for J; bases not matched to a gene: 9. Germline values: CDR1 MNHEY, CDR2 SVGAGI. CDR3 length: 15 amino acids. The CDR3 loop reads CASKIIAGRTGELFF. The CDR3, as DNA: TGTGCCAGCAAAATAATAGCGGGACGTACCGGGGAGCTGTTTTTT.

V is TRBV18 and J is TRBJ2-5; the D is unclear. The length of the CDR3 is 14 residues. Trimming shortened V by 1 base and J by 5 bases, and 11 bases separated the two germline ends. In germline, CDR1 is KGHSH, CDR2 LQKENI. The CDR3: CASSPRRVGETQYF. CDR3 bases: TGTGCCAGCTCACCACGAAGAGTGGGCGAGACCCAGTACTTC.

This clone is deemed medium-sized (0.01 to 0.1%). The rearrangement joins TRBV6-5 to TRBJ1-1, with unresolved D. Germline V lookup: CDR1 MNHEY, CDR2 SVGAGI. The V gene lost 5 bases and the J gene lost 0 bases, with 7 bases spanning the gap. CDR3 length: 13 residues. The DNA for the CDR3 is TGTGCCAGCAGTCGGACTGTGAACACTGAAGCTTTCTTT. The encoded protein is CASSRTVNTEAFF.

This chain links TRBV9 with TRBJ2-3; the D is unclear. V was pared by 0 bases and J by 6 bases, with 17 bases between. Germline loops: CDR1 SGDLS, CDR2 YYNGEE. There are 16 residues in the CDR3. DNA of the CDR3: TGTGCCAGCAGCGTAGGTGCGACCGGTTGGATGGATACGCAGTATTTT. This codes for CASSVGATGWMDTQYF.

In its sample, this clone was seen once. This chain's CDR3 is CASSLSGGSNTEAFF. The DNA of the CDR3 is TGTGCCAGCAGCTTATCCGGGGGTTCGAACACTGAAGCTTTCTTT. This chain joins TRBV11-2 and TRBJ1-1; possibly TRBD1 for D (5 bases). The CDR3 sequence is 15 residues long. V dropped 2 bases and J dropped 1 base, with 11 bases sitting between them. Germline V gene sequence: CDR1 SGHAT, CDR2 FQNNGV.

The chain joins TRBV5-1 to TRBJ2-7; 8 positions match TRBD1. Germline trimming cut 1 base from V and 2 bases from J; bases unmatched to any gene: 5. Germline CDR1 is SGHRS and CDR2 is YFSETQ. The CDR3 is 15 residues long. CDR3 sequence reads: CASSLLPDRAYEQYF. The DNA for the CDR3 is TGCGCCAGCAGCTTGCTTCCGGACAGGGCCTACGAGCAGTACTTC.

This chain joins TRBV5-8 and TRBJ2-5; 9 nucleotides align to TRBD1. This CDR3 region has 16 residues. Per the germline V gene, CDR1 is SGHTS and CDR2 is YDEGEE. Trimming removed 0 bases from V and 4 bases from J; junction bases left unmatched: 7. In nucleotides, the CDR3 is TGTGCCAGCAGCTTGGCGTGGAGACAGGGGGGAGAGACCCAGTACTTC. Translating it yields CASSLAWRQGGETQYF. The variable domain in full, with the rest retrieved from reference TRBV5-8 and TRBJ2-5, is EAGVTQSPTHLIKTRGQQATLRCSPISGHTSVYWYQQALGLGLQFLLWYDEGEERNRGNFPPRFSGRQFPNYSSELNVNALELEDSALYLCASSLAWRQGGETQYFGPGTRLLVL.

The CDR3 DNA sequence: TGTGCCAGCAGCCCCCACAGTGATACGCAGTATTTT. It yields the protein CASSPHSDTQYF. The rearrangement uses TRBV9 and TRBJ2-3; no reliable D call. Germline CDR1 reads SGDLS; CDR2 reads YYNGEE. There are 12 residues in the CDR3. Trimming removed 4 bases from V and 6 bases from J, with 9 bases in between.

The chain recombines TRBV5-1 with TRBJ1-2; the D is unclear. This CDR3 has 16 amino acids. Germline V CDR1 and CDR2: SGHRS, YFSETQ. With 0 bases removed from V and 5 bases from J, the gap between germline ends came to 17 bases. CDR3 nucleotide sequence: TGCGCCAGCAGCTTGGGGGCAGCCGAACTGGGGTATGGCTACACCTTC. This translates into CASSLGAAELGYGYTF.

The chain has TRBV14 and TRBJ2-7, with TRBD1 identical over 10 bases. From germline, CDR1 is SGHDN and CDR2 FVKESK. The CDR3 is made up of 15 amino acids. Trimming removed 4 bases from V and 6 bases from J; junction bases left unmatched: 9. CDR3 protein: CASSRPGQGWFEQYF. The CDR3 region has the DNA TGTGCCAGCAGCCGACCGGGACAGGGGTGGTTCGAGCAGTACTTC. The full variable domain, rest sourced from reference TRBV14 and TRBJ2-7, is EAGVTQFPSHSVIEKGQTVTLRCDPISGHDNLYWYRRVMGKEIKFLLHFVKESKQDESGMPNNRFLAERTGGTYSTLKVQPAELEDSGVYFCASSRPGQGWFEQYFGPGTRLTVT.

This clone was counted a single time. The chain recombines TRBV4-3 with TRBJ2-7; D is perhaps TRBD2 (6 bases). The V and J ends lost 2 bases and 5 bases respectively, with 10 bases between them. The CDR3 extends over 13 amino acids. Germline-derived CDR1 and CDR2 are LGHNA and YSLEER. Here the CDR3 reads CASSQTAGNEQYF. CDR3 bases: TGCGCCAGCAGCCAAACGGCGGGGAACGAGCAGTACTTC.

V and J are TRBV27 and TRBJ1-5, with D tentatively TRBD1 (6 bases). The CDR3 spans 18 residues. The V end was cut by 4 bases, the J end by 3 bases, with 22 bases between. From germline, CDR1 is MNHEY and CDR2 SMNVEV (reference sequence). The CDR3 sequence is CASSSTKIKEGDNQPQHF. CDR3 DNA: TGTGCCAGCAGTTCGACAAAAATTAAGGAGGGGGACAATCAGCCCCAGCATTTT.